Listed below are T cell receptor beta chains from one sample, sequenced in a study of blood T cell repertoires in COVID-19. Repertoires were generated with immunoSEQ multiplex PCR, while TCRdb's copy carries only in-frame clones and drops some. The sample includes about 150,000 clones, more than 70% of them seen just once. The sequencing input was peripheral blood. Receptors originate from a man between 45 and 60 years old with active or convalescent COVID-19. Both conserved end residues are part of each CDR3. A D gene is named only where the DNA matches it firmly. Expanded clones are given a class, and other clones once, few, many or no size at all.

D: -; size: few; V: TRBV27; J: TRBJ2-5; CDR3: CASSQRGGQLQETQYF; DNA: TGTGCCAGCAGTCAAAGAGGCGGACAGCTCCAAGAGACCCAGTACTTC
D: TRBD1; size: -; V: TRBV5-1; J: TRBJ1-3; CDR3: CASSEGTAGNTIYF; DNA: TGCGCCAGCAGCGAAGGGACAGCTGGAAACACCATATATTTT
D: -; size: -; V: TRBV3-1/TRBV3-2; J: TRBJ1-1; CDR3: CASSHGGRTATEAFF; DNA: TGTGCCAGCAGCCACGGAGGGCGGACGGCCACTGAAGCTTTCTTT
D: TRBD2; size: -; V: TRBV6-5; J: TRBJ2-5; CDR3: CASSTGTTQETQYF; DNA: TGTGCCAGCAGTACGGGGACTACTCAAGAGACCCAGTACTTC
D: -; size: few; V: TRBV5-4; J: TRBJ2-2; CDR3: CASSFYGSVNTGELFF; DNA: TGTGCCAGCAGCTTTTACGGGAGTGTGAACACCGGGGAGCTGTTTTTT
D: TRBD1; size: -; V: TRBV27; J: TRBJ1-4; CDR3: CASSALGGAGGKLFF; DNA: TGTGCCAGCAGTGCATTAGGGGGCGCGGGCGGAAAACTGTTTTTT
D: -; size: -; V: TRBV6-5; J: TRBJ1-4; CDR3: CASSYSGGRVNEKLFF; DNA: TGTGCCAGCAGTTACTCGGGGGGGCGCGTAAATGAAAAACTGTTTTTT
D: -; size: -; V: TRBV5-6; J: TRBJ2-1; CDR3: CASSRGTEIYNEQFF; DNA: TGTGCCAGCAGCCGGGGGACAGAAATATACAATGAGCAGTTCTTC
D: -; size: -; V: TRBV7-3; J: TRBJ2-3; CDR3: CASSPTGPLGTDTQYF; DNA: TGTGCCAGCAGCCCAACAGGGCCCTTGGGCACAGATACGCAGTATTTT
D: -; size: -; V: TRBV15; J: TRBJ1-5; CDR3: CATSRDSRAGGPQHF; DNA: TGTGCCACCAGCAGAGATTCCCGGGCGGGAGGGCCCCAGCATTTT
D: -; size: -; V: TRBV5-1; J: TRBJ1-2; CDR3: CASSQGQNKDYGYTF; DNA: TGCGCCAGCAGCCAGGGACAAAATAAGGACTATGGCTACACCTTC
D: -; size: -; V: TRBV3-1/TRBV3-2; J: TRBJ1-1; CDR3: CASSQDAGWYTEAFF; DNA: TGTGCCAGCAGCCAAGACGCAGGGTGGTACACTGAAGCTTTCTTT
D: TRBD1; size: few; V: TRBV7-2; J: TRBJ2-5; CDR3: CASSSNRGIETQYF; DNA: TGTGCCAGCAGCTCGAACAGGGGGATCGAGACCCAGTACTTC
D: TRBD2; size: -; V: TRBV4-2; J: TRBJ2-7; CDR3: CASSQEGTSGLSYEQYF; DNA: TGTGCCAGCAGCCAAGAAGGGACTAGCGGGCTATCCTACGAGCAGTACTTC
D: -; size: -; V: TRBV19; J: TRBJ1-3; CDR3: CASSAGVSSGNTIYF; DNA: TGTGCCAGTAGTGCAGGGGTGTCCTCTGGAAACACCATATATTTT
D: TRBD2; size: -; V: TRBV5-5; J: TRBJ2-3; CDR3: CASSRLAGNTDTQYF; DNA: TGTGCCAGCAGCAGACTAGCGGGGAACACAGATACGCAGTATTTT
D: TRBD1; size: -; V: TRBV27; J: TRBJ1-3; CDR3: CASSSMKTGASGNTIYF; DNA: TGTGCCAGCAGTTCAATGAAGACAGGGGCCTCTGGAAACACCATATATTTT
D: -; size: -; V: TRBV5-1; J: TRBJ2-5; CDR3: CASRGWTFPGDIIGETQYF; DNA: TGCGCCAGCCGAGGATGGACCTTCCCCGGGGATATAATCGGGGAGACCCAGTACTTC
D: TRBD1; size: -; V: TRBV27; J: TRBJ1-1; CDR3: CASRSTGAITEAFF; DNA: TGTGCCAGCAGATCCACAGGGGCGATCACTGAAGCTTTCTTT
D: -; size: -; V: TRBV18; J: TRBJ2-7; CDR3: CASSPYSETYEQYF; DNA: TGTGCCAGCTCACCGTACAGTGAAACCTACGAGCAGTACTTC
D: -; size: -; V: TRBV4-3; J: TRBJ1-6; CDR3: CASSQWWTGYRAPLHF; DNA: TGCGCCAGCAGCCAATGGTGGACGGGATACCGGGCACCCCTCCACTTT
D: -; size: -; V: TRBV24-1; J: TRBJ1-2; CDR3: CATSAPTGTSYGYTF; DNA: TGTGCCACCAGTGCCCCGACAGGAACGTCCTATGGCTACACCTTC
D: -; size: -; V: TRBV27; J: TRBJ2-7; CDR3: CASSHHRVGYEQYF; DNA: TGTGCCAGCAGTCATCACAGGGTAGGATACGAGCAGTACTTC
D: TRBD1; size: -; V: TRBV28; J: TRBJ1-5; CDR3: CASRKGDRGVGQPQHF; DNA: TGTGCCAGCAGGAAAGGCGACAGGGGAGTAGGTCAGCCCCAGCATTTT
D: TRBD1; size: -; V: TRBV5-1; J: TRBJ1-1; CDR3: CASSRGPQGAGTEAFF; DNA: TGCGCCAGCAGCCGGGGGCCACAGGGGGCGGGAACTGAAGCTTTCTTT
D: -; size: -; V: TRBV27; J: TRBJ2-7; CDR3: CASSTTGTAGEQYF; DNA: TGTGCCAGCAGTACAACCGGGACTGCGGGCGAGCAGTACTTC
D: -; size: once; V: TRBV19; J: TRBJ1-1; CDR3: CASSGFRDYTTEAFF; DNA: TGTGCCAGTAGTGGATTCAGGGATTACACAACTGAAGCTTTCTTT
D: -; size: -; V: TRBV10-3; J: TRBJ2-1; CDR3: CAITAAGEQFF; DNA: TGTGCCATCACTGCTGCGGGGGAGCAGTTCTTC
D: TRBD1; size: -; V: TRBV29-1; J: TRBJ2-5; CDR3: CSAETGRYQETQYF; DNA: TGCAGCGCGGAGACAGGGCGGTACCAAGAGACCCAGTACTTC
D: -; size: -; V: TRBV4-3; J: TRBJ2-2; CDR3: CASSQAPHSSTGELFF; DNA: TGCGCCAGCAGCCAAGCTCCACACAGCTCCACCGGGGAGCTGTTTTTT
D: TRBD2; size: few; V: TRBV5-6; J: TRBJ2-5; CDR3: CASSLVPAGVQETQYF; DNA: TGTGCCAGCAGCTTGGTTCCAGCGGGGGTACAAGAGACCCAGTACTTC